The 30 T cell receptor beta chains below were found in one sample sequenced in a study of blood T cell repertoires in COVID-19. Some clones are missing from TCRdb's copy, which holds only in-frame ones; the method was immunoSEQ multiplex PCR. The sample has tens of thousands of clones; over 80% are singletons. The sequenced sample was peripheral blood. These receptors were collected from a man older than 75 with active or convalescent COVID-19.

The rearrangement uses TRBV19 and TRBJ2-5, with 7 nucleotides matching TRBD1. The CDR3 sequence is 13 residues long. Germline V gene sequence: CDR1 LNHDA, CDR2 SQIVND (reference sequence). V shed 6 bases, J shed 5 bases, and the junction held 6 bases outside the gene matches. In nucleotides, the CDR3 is TGTGCCAGTAGCGCGACAGGGATGGAGACCCAGTACTTC. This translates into CASSATGMETQYF.

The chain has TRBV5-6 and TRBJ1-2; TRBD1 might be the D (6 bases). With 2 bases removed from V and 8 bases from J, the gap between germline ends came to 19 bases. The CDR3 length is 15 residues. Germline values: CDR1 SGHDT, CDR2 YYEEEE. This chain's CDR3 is CASSFVSGGGTGYTF. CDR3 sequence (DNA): TGTGCCAGCAGCTTCGTCTCGGGGGGCGGAACGGGCTACACCTTC.

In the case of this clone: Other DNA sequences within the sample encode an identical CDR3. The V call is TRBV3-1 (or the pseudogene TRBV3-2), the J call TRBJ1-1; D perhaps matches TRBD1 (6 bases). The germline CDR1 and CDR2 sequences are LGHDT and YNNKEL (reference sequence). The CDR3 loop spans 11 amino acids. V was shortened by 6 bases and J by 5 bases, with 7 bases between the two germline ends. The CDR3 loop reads CASRGGTEAFF. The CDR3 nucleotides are TGTGCCAGCAGAGGGGGAACTGAAGCTTTCTTT.

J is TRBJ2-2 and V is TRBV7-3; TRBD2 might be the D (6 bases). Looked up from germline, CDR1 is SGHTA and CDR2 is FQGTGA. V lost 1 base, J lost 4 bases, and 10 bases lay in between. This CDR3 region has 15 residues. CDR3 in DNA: TGTGCCAGCAGCTTAATAGGCGGGACCACCGGGGAGCTGTTTTTT. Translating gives CASSLIGGTTGELFF.

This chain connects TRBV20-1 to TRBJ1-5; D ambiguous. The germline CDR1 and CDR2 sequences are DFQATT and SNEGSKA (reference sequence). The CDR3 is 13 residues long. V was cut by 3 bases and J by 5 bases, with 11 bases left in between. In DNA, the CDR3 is TGCAGTGCTAGTGCCGATCGGGATCAGCCCCAGCATTTT. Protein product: CSASADRDQPQHF.

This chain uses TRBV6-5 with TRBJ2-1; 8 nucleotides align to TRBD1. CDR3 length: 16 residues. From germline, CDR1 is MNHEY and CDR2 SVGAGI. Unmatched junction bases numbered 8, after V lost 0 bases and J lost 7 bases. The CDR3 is CASSYSSGTGGNEQFF. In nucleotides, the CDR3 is TGTGCCAGCAGTTACTCGAGTGGAACAGGGGGAAATGAGCAGTTCTTC.

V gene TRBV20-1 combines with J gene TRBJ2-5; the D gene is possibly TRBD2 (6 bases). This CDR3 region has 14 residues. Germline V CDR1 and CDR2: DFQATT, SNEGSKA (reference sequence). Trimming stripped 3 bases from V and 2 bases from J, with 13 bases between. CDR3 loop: CSASPGVVQETQYF. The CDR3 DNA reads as TGCAGTGCTAGTCCGGGGGTCGTACAAGAGACCCAGTACTTC.

The DNA for the CDR3 is TGTGCCAGCAGCTTAGCGCTGGGCCGCCAAGAGACCCAGTACTTC. This codes for CASSLALGRQETQYF. This sequence joins TRBV7-9 and TRBJ2-5; D is ambiguous. Between the trimmed V and J ends, which lost 0 bases and 1 base, there was a span of 9 bases. The germline V gene encodes CDR1 SEHNR and CDR2 FQNEAQ (reference sequence). CDR3 length: 15 amino acids.

This CDR3 reads CASSEGLAGEQYF. For the CDR3, the DNA is TGTGCCAGCAGCGAGGGACTAGCGGGCGAGCAGTACTTC. The chain employs TRBV9 and TRBJ2-7, with TRBD2 identical over 12 bases. This CDR3 is built from 13 residues. Germline CDR1 and CDR2: SGDLS and YYNGEE. Trimming took 3 bases from V and 6 from J; bases not matched to a gene: 1. Drawing the rest from reference TRBV9 and TRBJ2-7, the complete variable domain is DSGVTQTPKHLITATGQRVTLRCSPRSGDLSVYWYQQSLDQGLQFLIQYYNGEERAKGNILERFSAQQFPDLHSELNLSSLELGDSALYFCASSEGLAGEQYFGPGTRLTVT.

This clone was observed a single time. This CDR3 is CASWDRHNNEQFF. The CDR3 nucleotides are TGTGCCAGTTGGGACAGGCATAACAATGAGCAGTTCTTC. The J gene is TRBJ2-1, the V gene TRBV19; 8 bases fit TRBD1. Germline values: CDR1 LNHDA, CDR2 SQIVND (reference sequence). The CDR3 has 13 amino acids. Germline trimming cut 8 bases from V and 5 bases from J; bases unmatched to any gene: 5.

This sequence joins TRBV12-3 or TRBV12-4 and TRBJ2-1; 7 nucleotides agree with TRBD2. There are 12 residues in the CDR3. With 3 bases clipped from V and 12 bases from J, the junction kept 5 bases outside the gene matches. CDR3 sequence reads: CASSLWREWQFF. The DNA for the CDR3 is TGTGCCAGCAGTTTGTGGCGGGAGTGGCAGTTCTTC.

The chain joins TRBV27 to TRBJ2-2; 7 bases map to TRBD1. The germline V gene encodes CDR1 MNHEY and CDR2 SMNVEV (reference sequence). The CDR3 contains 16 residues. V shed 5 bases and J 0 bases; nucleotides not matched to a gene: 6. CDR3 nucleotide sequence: TGTGCCAGCAGTCCAGGACAGGTCGCGAACACCGGGGAGCTGTTTTTT. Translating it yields CASSPGQVANTGELFF.

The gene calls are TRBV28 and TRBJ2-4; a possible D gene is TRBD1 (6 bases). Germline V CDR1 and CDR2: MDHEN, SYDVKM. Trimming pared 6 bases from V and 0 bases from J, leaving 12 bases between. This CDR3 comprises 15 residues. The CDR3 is CASSYRVSAKNIQYF. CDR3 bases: TGTGCCAGCAGCTACAGGGTCTCAGCCAAAAACATTCAGTACTTC.

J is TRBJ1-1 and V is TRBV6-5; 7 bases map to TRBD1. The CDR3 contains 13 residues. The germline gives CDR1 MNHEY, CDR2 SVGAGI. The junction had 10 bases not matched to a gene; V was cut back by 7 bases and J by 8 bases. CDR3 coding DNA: TGTGCCAGCATTACGACAGGGCTAGGGGAAGCTTTCTTT. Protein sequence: CASITTGLGEAFF.

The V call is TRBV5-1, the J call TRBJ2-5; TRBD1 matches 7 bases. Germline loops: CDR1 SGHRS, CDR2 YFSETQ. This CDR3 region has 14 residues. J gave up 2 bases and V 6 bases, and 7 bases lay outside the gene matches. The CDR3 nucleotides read TGCGCCAGCAAGGGACAGACGGGACAAGAGACCCAGTACTTC. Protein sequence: CASKGQTGQETQYF.

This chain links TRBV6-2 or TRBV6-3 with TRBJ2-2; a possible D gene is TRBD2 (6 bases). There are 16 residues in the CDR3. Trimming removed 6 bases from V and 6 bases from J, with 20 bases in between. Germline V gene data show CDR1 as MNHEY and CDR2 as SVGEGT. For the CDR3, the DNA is TGTGCCAGCAGCCTCGGGGGTATCAATCAAGCCGGGGAGCTGTTTTTT. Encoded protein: CASSLGGINQAGELFF.

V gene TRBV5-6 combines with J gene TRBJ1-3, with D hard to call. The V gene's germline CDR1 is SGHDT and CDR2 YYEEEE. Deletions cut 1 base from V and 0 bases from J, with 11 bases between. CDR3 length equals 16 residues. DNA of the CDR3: TGTGCCAGCAGCTTGAGTGGGCATAGCTCTGGAAACACCATATATTTT. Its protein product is CASSLSGHSSGNTIYF.

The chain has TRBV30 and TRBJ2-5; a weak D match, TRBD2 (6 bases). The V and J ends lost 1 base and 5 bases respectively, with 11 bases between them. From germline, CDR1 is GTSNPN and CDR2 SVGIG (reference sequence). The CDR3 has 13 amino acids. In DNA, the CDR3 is TGTGCCTGGAGTGCTGGGGGGAGGGAGACCCAGTACTTC. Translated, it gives CAWSAGGRETQYF.

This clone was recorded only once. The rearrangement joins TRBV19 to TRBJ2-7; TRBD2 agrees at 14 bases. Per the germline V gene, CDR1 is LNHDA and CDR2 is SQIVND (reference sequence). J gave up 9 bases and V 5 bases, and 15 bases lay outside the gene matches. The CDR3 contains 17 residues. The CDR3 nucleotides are TGTGCCAGTAGTTTTCGACTAGCGGGAGGGCCAGGCGACGTGCAGTACTTC. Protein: CASSFRLAGGPGDVQYF.

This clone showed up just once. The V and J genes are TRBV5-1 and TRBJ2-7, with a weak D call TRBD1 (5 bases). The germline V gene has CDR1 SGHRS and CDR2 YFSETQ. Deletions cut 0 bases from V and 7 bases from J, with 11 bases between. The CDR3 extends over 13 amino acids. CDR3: CASSLAAGWEQYF. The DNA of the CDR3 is TGCGCCAGCAGCTTGGCCGCAGGGTGGGAGCAGTACTTC.

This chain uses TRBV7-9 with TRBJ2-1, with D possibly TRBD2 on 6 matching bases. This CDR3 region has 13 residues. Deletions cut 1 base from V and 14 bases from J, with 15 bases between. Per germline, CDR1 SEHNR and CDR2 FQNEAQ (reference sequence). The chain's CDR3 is CASSLGGGQGEFF. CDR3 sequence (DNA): TGTGCCAGCAGCTTAGGAGGAGGGCAGGGTGAGTTCTTC.

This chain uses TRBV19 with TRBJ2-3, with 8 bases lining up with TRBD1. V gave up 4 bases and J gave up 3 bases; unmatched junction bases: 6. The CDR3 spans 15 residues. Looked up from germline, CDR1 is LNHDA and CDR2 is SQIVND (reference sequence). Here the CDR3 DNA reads TGTGCCAGTAGTACGACAGGGGAAGCTACAGATACGCAGTATTTT. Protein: CASSTTGEATDTQYF.

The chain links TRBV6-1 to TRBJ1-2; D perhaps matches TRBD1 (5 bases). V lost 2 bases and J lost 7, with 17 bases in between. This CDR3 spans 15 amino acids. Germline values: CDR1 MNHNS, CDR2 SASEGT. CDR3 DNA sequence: TGTGCCAGCAGTGAAATTGCGGGGGGAAGGCTTGGCTACACCTTC. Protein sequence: CASSEIAGGRLGYTF.

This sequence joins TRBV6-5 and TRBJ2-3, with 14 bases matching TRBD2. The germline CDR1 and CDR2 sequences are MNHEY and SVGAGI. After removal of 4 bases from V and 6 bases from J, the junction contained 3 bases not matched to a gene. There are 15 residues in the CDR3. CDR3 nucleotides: TGTGCCAGCAGTTCGGGACTAGCGGGAGTGGATACGCAGTATTTT. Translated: CASSSGLAGVDTQYF.

As DNA, the CDR3 is TGTGCCACCAGGCGGGGGCATCCTGACACCGGGGAGCTGTTTTTT. This sequence encodes CATRRGHPDTGELFF. The genes are TRBV10-3 and TRBJ2-2; possibly TRBD2 for D (7 bases). This CDR3 is built from 15 residues. Germline V gene lookup returns CDR1 ENHRY and CDR2 SYGVKD. V lost 10 bases and J 3 bases, leaving 18 bases between the germline ends.

The CDR3 sequence: CASSPRLGGTEAFF. The CDR3 coding sequence is TGTGCCAGCAGCCCCCGTCTCGGGGGGACTGAAGCTTTCTTT. The chain is built from TRBV3-1 (or the pseudogene TRBV3-2) and TRBJ1-1, with a tentative D call TRBD1 (5 bases). Per germline, CDR1 LGHDT and CDR2 YNNKEL (reference sequence). The CDR3 sequence is 14 residues long. Trimming stripped 4 bases from V and 5 bases from J, with 14 bases between.

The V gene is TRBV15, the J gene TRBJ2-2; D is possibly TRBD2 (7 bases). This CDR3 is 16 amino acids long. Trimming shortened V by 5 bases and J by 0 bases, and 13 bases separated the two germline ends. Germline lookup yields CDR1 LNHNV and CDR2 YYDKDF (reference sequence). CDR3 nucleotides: TGTGCCACCAGCCCACGGGGGGCCGCGAACACCGGGGAGCTGTTTTTT. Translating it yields CATSPRGAANTGELFF.

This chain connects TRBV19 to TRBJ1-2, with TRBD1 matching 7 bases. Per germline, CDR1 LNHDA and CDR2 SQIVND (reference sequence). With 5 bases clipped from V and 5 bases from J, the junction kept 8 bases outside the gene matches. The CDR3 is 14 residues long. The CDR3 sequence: CASSLTGSTYGYTF. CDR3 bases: TGTGCCAGTAGTTTGACAGGGTCAACTTATGGCTACACCTTC.

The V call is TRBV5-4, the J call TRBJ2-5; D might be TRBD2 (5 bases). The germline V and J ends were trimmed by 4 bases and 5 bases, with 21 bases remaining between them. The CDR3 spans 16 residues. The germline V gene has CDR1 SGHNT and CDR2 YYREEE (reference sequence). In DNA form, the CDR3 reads TGTGCCAGCAGCGCCGGGGTGGGCCGCCTCGGGGAGACCCAGTACTTC. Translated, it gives CASSAGVGRLGETQYF.

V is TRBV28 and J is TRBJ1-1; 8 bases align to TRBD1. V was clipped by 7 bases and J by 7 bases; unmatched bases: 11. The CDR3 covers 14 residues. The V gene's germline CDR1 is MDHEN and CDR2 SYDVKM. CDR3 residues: CASTRPQGAGEAFF. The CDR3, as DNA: TGTGCCAGCACCCGACCTCAGGGGGCAGGTGAAGCTTTCTTT. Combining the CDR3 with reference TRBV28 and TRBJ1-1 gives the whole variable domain DVKVTQSSRYLVKRTGEKVFLECVQDMDHENMFWYRQDPGLGLRLIYFSYDVKMKEKGDIPEGYSVSREKKERFSLILESASTNQTSMYLCASTRPQGAGEAFFGQGTRLTVV.